This is a list of T cell receptor beta chains from one sample in a study of Ad26.COV2.S vaccination and SARS-CoV-2 variants. Using immunoSEQ multiplex PCR, the repertoire was profiled, and TCRdb retains in-frame clones only, with some absent. The repertoire holds 350,000 to 400,000 clones, about 88% seen once, with 1.5% to 2% in the top ten. The sequencing used peripheral blood, collected in a trial of Ad26.COV2.S vaccine versus placebo. The receptor source for this set is a person aged 18 to 65 who received the Ad26.COV2.S COVID-19 vaccine or a placebo. The conserved cysteine and the conserved F or W are not part of the CDR3 here. Expanded clones get a size class; other rows say once, few or many, or leave the size out.

v_gene: TRBV18
j_gene: TRBJ1-2
abundance: NA
CDR3aa: ASSPGQDNYGYT

v_gene: TRBV24-1
j_gene: TRBJ1-1
abundance: few
CDR3aa: ATSDYDKTEAF

v_gene: TRBV7-3
j_gene: TRBJ2-7
abundance: NA
CDR3aa: ASSPQGGREQY

v_gene: TRBV11-3
j_gene: TRBJ2-7
abundance: NA
CDR3aa: ASSLGPSSYEQY

v_gene: TRBV15
j_gene: TRBJ1-6
abundance: NA
CDR3aa: ATSRERQYNSPLH

v_gene: TRBV6-5
j_gene: TRBJ1-1
abundance: NA
CDR3aa: ASSYVGRNTEAF

v_gene: TRBV7-3
j_gene: TRBJ2-2
abundance: NA
CDR3aa: ASSGQMKNTGELF

v_gene: TRBV19
j_gene: TRBJ2-7
abundance: NA
CDR3aa: ASSPRLAGGNNEQY

v_gene: TRBV27
j_gene: TRBJ2-3
abundance: NA
CDR3aa: ASSLVSGTDTQY

v_gene: TRBV28
j_gene: TRBJ2-7
abundance: NA
CDR3aa: ASSFQGHTPYEQY

v_gene: TRBV6-2/TRBV6-3
j_gene: TRBJ2-1
abundance: many
CDR3aa: ASSYSSGYNEQF

v_gene: TRBV5-3
j_gene: TRBJ2-1
abundance: NA
CDR3aa: ARSCSSGSSYNEQF

v_gene: TRBV14
j_gene: TRBJ2-3
abundance: NA
CDR3aa: ASSHLLAGTDTQY

v_gene: TRBV3-1/TRBV3-2
j_gene: TRBJ1-4
abundance: NA
CDR3aa: ASSPVGEKLF

v_gene: TRBV7-9
j_gene: TRBJ2-2
abundance: NA
CDR3aa: ASSFTPRGTANTGELF

v_gene: TRBV28
j_gene: TRBJ1-2
abundance: once
CDR3aa: ASSFTDYGYT

v_gene: TRBV2
j_gene: TRBJ2-3
abundance: NA
CDR3aa: ASRSGTGVSSTDTQY

v_gene: TRBV7-9
j_gene: TRBJ2-3
abundance: once
CDR3aa: ASSSRLAGGGDTQY

v_gene: TRBV7-6
j_gene: TRBJ2-2
abundance: NA
CDR3aa: ASSLALRGAGELF

v_gene: TRBV27
j_gene: TRBJ2-7
abundance: NA
CDR3aa: ASSEFSGTRMGEQY

v_gene: TRBV6-2/TRBV6-3
j_gene: TRBJ1-5
abundance: NA
CDR3aa: ASSYYPPTGYNQPQH

v_gene: TRBV7-2
j_gene: TRBJ2-5
abundance: NA
CDR3aa: ASSPTLAEETQY

v_gene: TRBV10-3
j_gene: TRBJ2-7
abundance: NA
CDR3aa: ASSTTGDEQY

v_gene: TRBV5-6
j_gene: TRBJ2-7
abundance: NA
CDR3aa: ASNLYRFSYEQY

v_gene: TRBV6-5
j_gene: TRBJ1-1
abundance: NA
CDR3aa: ASSYSRGTF

v_gene: TRBV27
j_gene: TRBJ2-2
abundance: NA
CDR3aa: ASRRLPGELF

v_gene: TRBV15
j_gene: TRBJ2-5
abundance: NA
CDR3aa: ATSRARTGGPQETQY

v_gene: TRBV9
j_gene: TRBJ1-2
abundance: few
CDR3aa: ASSVLSGGYT

v_gene: TRBV11-2
j_gene: TRBJ1-6
abundance: NA
CDR3aa: ASSWTRVNSPLH

v_gene: TRBV18
j_gene: TRBJ1-5
abundance: few
CDR3aa: ASSYAGTSPEWH

v_gene: TRBV4-1
j_gene: TRBJ2-5
abundance: NA
CDR3aa: ASSPLPGPTRETQY